This T cell receptor (beta chain) is drawn from a study of long-term antiretroviral therapy in people with HIV. Findings of the study overall: It was not possible to obtain data on ART adherence, viral resistance or therapy changes. Repertoires in HIV (unlike those of controls) had narrower CDR3 length ranges.

This CDR3 spans 19 amino acids. V shed 4 bases and J 1 base; nucleotides not matched to a gene: 17. Germline-derived CDR1 and CDR2 are SGDLS and YYNGEE. The assay used was immunoSEQ (version v3.0), run at survey level. Clones were sequenced by immunoSEQ multiplex PCR, and TCRdb holds only the in-frame ones, with some missing. Seen here are tens of thousands of clones, 84% observed once, and the top ten hold under 20%. A note on this clone: Its antigen is unidentified.

Per individual, the PBMC samples numbered at least one pre-ART and at least two post-ART. The rearrangement links TRBV9 to TRBJ2-1; 7 bases agree with TRBD2. This clonotype was sampled from a man between 18 and 29 years old with HIV. Sequenced here: unsorted PBMCs, sampled 0.1 years before starting antiretroviral therapy. CDR3 sequence (DNA): TGTGCCAGCAGCCCGTGGGGGTCTAGCGGCATCACATCCTACAATGAGCAGTTCTTC. It codes for CASSPWGSSGITSYNEQFF.